This T cell receptor (beta chain) originates from a study of T cells in Graves' hyperthyroidism and ophthalmopathy. Whole-study results and caveats: Most thyroid clonotypes that were expanded above 0.001 also turned up in blood. Patients with ophthalmopathy were separated from those with stable hyperthyroidism by a 13 V-J model.

The sample holds many counts of this clonotype. Its antigen remains unidentified. What was amplified from RNA transcripts were TCR beta CDR3 regions. An initial round of RT-PCR targeting the TCR CDR3 relied on the HTBI primer set. TCRdb redid the calling of the multiplex PCR reads with MiXCR, one entry per CDR3 protein. The sample includes approximately 520,000 distinct CDR3 sequences, around 22% seen only once; the top ten take 10% to 12%. In germline, CDR1 is PRHDT, CDR2 FYEKMQ (reference sequence). The CDR3 loop spans 15 amino acids. Trimming shortened V by 4 bases and J by 1 base, and 13 bases separated the two germline ends. Lactation, pregnancy, other autoimmune disease or uncontrolled infection led to exclusion of patients.

The chain uses TRBV13 and TRBJ1-1, with D hard to call. This clonotype originated in a woman in her thirties with Graves' ophthalmopathy. Sequencing was done on a sample of blood. DNA for the CDR3: TGTGCCAGCAGCTCGACACCAACCAAGAACACTGAAGCTTTCTTT. This codes for CASSSTPTKNTEAFF.